These 15 T cell receptor beta chains share one sample of origin, sequenced in a study of cytomegalovirus exposure and HLA in healthy donors. Primers included in the PCR were 60 Vbeta and 13 Jbeta primers. The repertoire was sequenced with immunoSEQ multiplex PCR; TCRdb's copy has only in-frame clones and lacks some. This sample carries about 140,000 clones, roughly 66% of them seen once, and the ten largest clones take approximately 6.5%. Specimen: PBMCs. These receptors all come from a woman in her fifties or sixties in good health and CMV-seronegative.

The chain joins TRBV4-1 to TRBJ2-3; the match to TRBD2 covers 8 bases. V lost 2 bases, J lost 4 bases, and 8 bases stayed unmatched. Germline assignment: CDR1 MGHRA and CDR2 YSYEKL. The CDR3 extends over 16 amino acids. The CDR3 coding sequence is TGCGCCAGCAGCCAAATCTCGGGAGGGCCGTCAGATACGCAGTATTTT. This codes for CASSQISGGPSDTQYF.

V and J are TRBV15 and TRBJ1-1; TRBD1 might be the D (5 bases). V was trimmed by 5 bases and J by 6 bases, leaving 13 bases between them. The length of the CDR3 is 13 residues. The V gene's germline CDR1 is LNHNV and CDR2 YYDKDF (reference sequence). In DNA, the CDR3 is TGTGCCACCAGCTACTGGGTAGGGGCTGAAGCTTTCTTT. Translating it yields CATSYWVGAEAFF.

The chain joins TRBV5-1 to TRBJ1-3; D gene ambiguous. V lost 0 bases, J lost 2 bases, and 9 bases lay in between. Germline CDR1 reads SGHRS; CDR2 reads YFSETQ. This CDR3 is 15 amino acids long. CDR3 amino acids: CASSLDKSAGNTIYF. As DNA, the CDR3 is TGCGCCAGCAGCTTGGACAAAAGTGCTGGAAACACCATATATTTT.

This clone was recorded once. J is TRBJ2-5 and V is TRBV5-6; no firm D call. Per germline, CDR1 SGHDT and CDR2 YYEEEE. With 4 bases removed from V and 1 base from J, the gap between germline ends came to 14 bases. This CDR3 is built from 15 residues. CDR3: CASSRTYTSQETQYF. The CDR3 region has the DNA TGTGCCAGCAGCCGTACCTATACCTCCCAAGAGACCCAGTACTTC.

The chain has TRBV6-1 and TRBJ2-2; a possible D gene is TRBD1 (5 bases). The V end was cut by 2 bases, the J end by 6 bases, with 10 bases between. Germline-derived CDR1 and CDR2 are MNHNS and SASEGT. CDR3 size: 14 residues. The CDR3 nucleotides read TGTGCCAGCAGTGAACCAGGGCTGGCCGGGGAGCTGTTTTTT. Translating gives CASSEPGLAGELFF.

In DNA form, the CDR3 reads TGTGCCAGCAGTGAAGCCGGGGGGGCAGATACGCAGTATTTT. Amino acid sequence: CASSEAGGADTQYF. The V gene is TRBV6-1, the J gene TRBJ2-3; 8 nucleotides align to TRBD2. The CDR3 contains 14 residues. J lost 4 bases, V lost 0 bases, and 0 bases had no gene match. CDR1 and CDR2 from the germline V gene are MNHNS and SASEGT.

This clone appeared a single time. The chain is built from TRBV29-1 and TRBJ2-1, with TRBD1 as a possible D gene (6 bases). The CDR3 is 14 amino acids. Germline V gene lookup returns CDR1 SQVTM and CDR2 ANQGSEA. Trimming took off 3 bases at V and 3 bases at J, with 12 bases between the two ends. CDR3 sequence: CSVDSQGNYNEQFF. The CDR3 DNA reads TGCAGCGTTGACTCCCAGGGGAACTACAATGAGCAGTTCTTC.

The chain joins TRBV12-5 to TRBJ2-5; TRBD2 matches 9 bases. Germline assignment: CDR1 LGHNT and CDR2 FRNRAP. The CDR3 spans 15 residues. Losses at the gene ends were 7 bases for V and 0 bases for J; bases not matched to a gene: 6. The CDR3 spells CASERVAGDQETQYF. CDR3 coding DNA: TGTGCTAGTGAGAGGGTAGCGGGAGACCAAGAGACCCAGTACTTC.

In its sample, this clone was seen a few times. The chain is built from TRBV12-5 and TRBJ2-3; 14 bases are a match to TRBD2. The germline gives CDR1 LGHNT, CDR2 FRNRAP. The junction had 3 bases not matched to a gene; V was cut back by 1 base and J by 6 bases. The CDR3 is 16 amino acids. The CDR3 nucleotides read TGTGCTAGTGGTTTGGGACTAGCGGGAGGGGGCGATACGCAGTATTTT. It is translated as CASGLGLAGGGDTQYF.

This chain links TRBV10-1 with TRBJ2-2, with D hard to call. CDR1 is WNHNN and CDR2 is SYGVQD in the germline V gene (reference sequence). Trimming shortened V by 10 bases and J by 0 bases, and 15 bases separated the two germline ends. This CDR3 is 15 amino acids long. CDR3 loop: CATTRHRSNTGELFF. In DNA, the CDR3 is TGCGCCACTACGAGACATAGGTCGAACACCGGGGAGCTGTTTTTT.

This rearrangement joins TRBV5-4 to TRBJ1-2; D remains ambiguous. Looked up from germline, CDR1 is SGHNT and CDR2 is YYREEE (reference sequence). CDR3 length: 17 amino acids. Trimming left V 6 bases short and J 6 bases short, with 27 bases between. Here the CDR3 DNA reads TGTGCCAGCACACTGGGCAGGATCTTTCTTATCTGTCATGGCTACACCTTC. Amino acid sequence: CASTLGRIFLICHGYTF.

The genes are TRBV27 and TRBJ2-1; no firm D call. CDR3 size: 17 residues. The germline V gene encodes CDR1 MNHEY and CDR2 SMNVEV (reference sequence). V was trimmed by 6 bases and J by 6 bases, leaving 24 bases between them. CDR3 DNA sequence: TGTGCCAGCAGCGCCTCGCAATTACTTATAACGGGCAATGAGCAGTTCTTC. This encodes CASSASQLLITGNEQFF.

This chain joins TRBV9 and TRBJ1-3, with 8 bases fitting TRBD1. The CDR3 totals 15 residues. Germline V gene data show CDR1 as SGDLS and CDR2 as YYNGEE. The ends lost 1 base at V and 2 bases at J; junction bases unmatched: 2. CDR3 coding DNA: TGTGCCAGCAGCGTAACGGACAGGGCTGGAAACACCATATATTTT. Translation gives CASSVTDRAGNTIYF.

Note on this clone: Sequence at one end of the junction differs from germline and may be a read error. This chain connects TRBV4-3 to TRBJ1-1, with TRBD1 matching 7 bases. Germline values: CDR1 LGHNA, CDR2 YSLEER. The CDR3 loop spans 16 amino acids. The CDR3 loop is CASSQGVQGENTKAFF. The CDR3 DNA reads as TGCGCCAGCAGCCAAGGGGTTCAGGGGGAGAACACTAAAGCTTTCTTT.

V is TRBV29-1 and J is TRBJ2-7; 10 bases line up with TRBD1. With V trimmed by 5 bases and J by 4 bases, 2 bases remained unmatched. Per the germline V gene, CDR1 is SQVTM and CDR2 is ANQGSEA. There are 12 residues in the CDR3. The CDR3 loop reads CSVRTGGYEQYF. As DNA, the CDR3 is TGCAGCGTTCGGACAGGGGGTTACGAGCAGTACTTC.